This TCR beta chain stems from a study of shared clonotypes between healthy human individuals. Background on the study: Used for every donor were three CD4 naive, three CD4 memory, two CD8 naive and one CD8 memory plate.

The germline V gene encodes CDR1 MGHRA and CDR2 YSYEKL. After removal of 1 base from V and 4 bases from J, the junction contained 5 bases not matched to a gene. This CDR3 has 15 residues. CD45RO-negative CD8 cells positively selected for CCR7 made up the naive population, which excluded terminally differentiated effector memory CD45RA+ cells. In the authors' workflow: ImmunoSEQ gave junction-only sequences without quality scores, so filtering differed. Profiled with immunoSEQ multiplex PCR; TCRdb holds only in-frame clones, not every one. V, J and clone size are taken as reported in that table, and D and trimming were inferred from the DNA itself. The table lists hundreds of thousands of clones, roughly 96% of them singletons.

The specimen was naive CD8+ T cells sorted from blood. The chain joins TRBV4-1 to TRBJ2-7; 9 bases agree with TRBD1. This clonotype was obtained from a woman between 25 and 40 years old in good health. The CDR3 DNA sequence: TGCGCCAGCAGCCAAGGACAGGGGGTACCTTACGAGCAGTACTTC. Its translation: CASSQGQGVPYEQYF.